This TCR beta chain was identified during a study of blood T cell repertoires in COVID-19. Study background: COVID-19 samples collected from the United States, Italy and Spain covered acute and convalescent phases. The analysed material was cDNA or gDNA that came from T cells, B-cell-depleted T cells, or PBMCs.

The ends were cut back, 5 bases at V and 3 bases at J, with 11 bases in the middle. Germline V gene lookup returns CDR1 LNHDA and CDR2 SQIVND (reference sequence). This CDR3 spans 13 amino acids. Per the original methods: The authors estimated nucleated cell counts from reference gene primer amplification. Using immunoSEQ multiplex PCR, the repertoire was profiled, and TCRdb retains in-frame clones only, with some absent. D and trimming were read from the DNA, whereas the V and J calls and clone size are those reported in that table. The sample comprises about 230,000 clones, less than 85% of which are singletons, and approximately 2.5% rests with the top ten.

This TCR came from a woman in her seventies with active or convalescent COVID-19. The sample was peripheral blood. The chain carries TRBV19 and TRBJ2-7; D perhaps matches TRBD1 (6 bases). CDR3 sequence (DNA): TGTGCCAGTAGTCGGGACATGGGCTACGAGCAGTACTTC. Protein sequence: CASSRDMGYEQYF. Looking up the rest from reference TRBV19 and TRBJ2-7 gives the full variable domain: DGGITQSPKYLFRKEGQNVTLSCEQNLNHDAMYWYRQDPGQGLRLIYYSQIVNDFQKGDIAEGYSVSREKKESFPLTVTSAQKNPTAFYLCASSRDMGYEQYFGPGTRLTVT.